The next 11 T cell receptor beta chains were all read from a single sample in a study of T cell responses to AZD1222 COVID-19 vaccine. Only in-frame clones appear in the TCRdb table, and some are missing; sequencing was by immunoSEQ multiplex PCR. The profile shows about 160,000 clones, around 94% of them singletons. The sequenced sample was peripheral blood, obtained 28 days after the second AZD1222 dose. Receptors originate from an adult who received the AZD1222 COVID-19 vaccine.

This chain joins TRBV11-2 and TRBJ1-5, with D possibly being TRBD1 (6 bases). Trimming shortened V by 0 bases and J by 1 base, and 7 bases separated the two germline ends. The CDR3 consists of 15 residues. Germline loops: CDR1 SGHAT, CDR2 FQNNGV. Here the CDR3 reads CASSLDGQSNQPQHF. The CDR3 nucleotides read TGTGCCAGCAGCTTAGATGGACAGAGCAATCAGCCCCAGCATTTT.

The rearrangement uses TRBV5-1 and TRBJ1-4; D ambiguous. The CDR3 totals 14 residues. Germline V gene data show CDR1 as SGHRS and CDR2 as YFSETQ. With 3 bases removed from V and 4 bases from J, the gap between germline ends came to 10 bases. As DNA, the CDR3 is TGCGCCAGCAGCTCGGCAAACAGTAATGAAAAACTGTTTTTT. As protein: CASSSANSNEKLFF.

The V gene is TRBV9, the J gene TRBJ2-4, with 8 bases that match TRBD2. With V trimmed by 0 bases and J by 7 bases, 6 bases remained unmatched. There are 15 residues in the CDR3. The V gene's germline CDR1 is SGDLS and CDR2 YYNGEE. The CDR3 coding sequence is TGTGCCAGCAGCGTAGCGGGGACTAGTGGCAACATTCAGTACTTC. Translating gives CASSVAGTSGNIQYF. Full variable domain (outside the CDR3, taken from reference TRBV9 and TRBJ2-4): DSGVTQTPKHLITATGQRVTLRCSPRSGDLSVYWYQQSLDQGLQFLIQYYNGEERAKGNILERFSAQQFPDLHSELNLSSLELGDSALYFCASSVAGTSGNIQYFGAGTRLSVL.

The chain carries TRBV5-4 and TRBJ2-1; tentative D call: TRBD1 (5 bases). V lost 4 bases, J lost 9 bases, and 11 bases lay in between. Per the germline V gene, CDR1 is SGHNT and CDR2 is YYREEE (reference sequence). There are 12 residues in the CDR3. The CDR3 nucleotides are TGTGCCAGCAGCATTGACAGTACTGAGCAGTTCTTC. It specifies CASSIDSTEQFF.

The chain employs TRBV6-5 and TRBJ1-5; TRBD1 aligns across 7 bases. Germline CDR1 and CDR2: MNHEY and SVGAGI. V shed 6 bases and J 0 bases; nucleotides not matched to a gene: 5. The length of the CDR3 is 15 residues. The CDR3 bases are TGTGCCAGCAGGGGGACAGTTTATAGCAATCAGCCCCAGCATTTT. Protein: CASRGTVYSNQPQHF.

The chain couples TRBV30 to TRBJ2-2; D is uncertain. Germline V CDR1 and CDR2: GTSNPN, SVGIG (reference sequence). Deletions cut 4 bases from V and 2 bases from J, with 14 bases between. The length of the CDR3 is 15 residues. The CDR3 DNA sequence: TGTGCCTGGAAGAGGAAAGCCTCTAACACCGGGGAGCTGTTTTTT. It codes for CAWKRKASNTGELFF.

The chain uses TRBV27 and TRBJ2-1; 12 bases match TRBD1. Trimming cost V 6 bases and J 9 bases; bases outside gene matches: 9. The germline gives CDR1 MNHEY, CDR2 SMNVEV (reference sequence). This CDR3 has 15 amino acids. CDR3 nucleotides: TGTGCCAGCAGGACCACGGGACAGGGGGCGATTGAGCAGTTCTTC. This translates into CASRTTGQGAIEQFF.

The DNA for the CDR3 is TGTGCCAGCAGTCCGGGGGTAGCGGGAGTTGAGCAGTTCTTC. Translating gives CASSPGVAGVEQFF. J is TRBJ2-1 and V is TRBV2, with 9 bases matching TRBD2. The CDR3 spans 14 residues. CDR1 SNHLY and CDR2 FYNNEI come from the germline V gene. Germline trimming cut 5 bases from V and 9 bases from J; bases unmatched to any gene: 8. The whole variable domain, filled in from reference TRBV2 and TRBJ2-1, reads EPEVTQTPSHQVTQMGQEVILRCVPISNHLYFYWYRQILGQKVEFLVSFYNNEISEKSEIFDDQFSVERPDGSNFTLKIRSTKLEDSAMYFCASSPGVAGVEQFFGPGTRLTVL.

The chain has TRBV5-1 and TRBJ2-7; no definite D call. This CDR3 has 12 residues. Trimming took off 3 bases at V and 2 bases at J, with 6 bases between the two ends. Germline CDR1 reads SGHRS; CDR2 reads YFSETQ. This CDR3 is CASSSEAYEQYF. The DNA for the CDR3 is TGCGCCAGCAGCTCCGAAGCCTACGAGCAGTACTTC. The variable domain in full, completed from reference TRBV5-1 and TRBJ2-7, reads KAGVTQTPRYLIKTRGQQVTLSCSPISGHRSVSWYQQTPGQGLQFLFEYFSETQRNKGNFPGRFSGRQFSNSRSEMNVSTLELGDSALYLCASSSEAYEQYFGPGTRLTVT.

The chain employs TRBV28 and TRBJ1-1, with no clear D. Germline V CDR1 and CDR2: MDHEN, SYDVKM. Trimming cost V 7 bases and J 4 bases, with 19 bases left between them. This CDR3 contains 15 residues. The CDR3 sequence: CASKYFEIPLTEAFF. In DNA form, the CDR3 reads TGTGCCAGCAAGTATTTTGAAATTCCCCTCACTGAAGCTTTCTTT. Full variable domain (remainder filled in from reference TRBV28 and TRBJ1-1): DVKVTQSSRYLVKRTGEKVFLECVQDMDHENMFWYRQDPGLGLRLIYFSYDVKMKEKGDIPEGYSVSREKKERFSLILESASTNQTSMYLCASKYFEIPLTEAFFGQGTRLTVV.

The V gene is TRBV16, the J gene TRBJ1-2; 7 bases map to TRBD1. Germline V gene lookup returns CDR1 KGHSY and CDR2 FQNENV. CDR3 size: 17 residues. J lost 4 bases, V lost 2 bases, and 13 bases had no gene match. CDR3 sequence reads: CASSQPQKYRGTYGYTF. CDR3 nucleotide sequence: TGTGCCAGCAGCCAACCTCAAAAATACAGGGGAACCTATGGCTACACCTTC.